The 9 T cell receptor beta chains reported below all come from one sample, sequenced in a study of T cell responses to AZD1222 COVID-19 vaccine. The data were produced by immunoSEQ multiplex PCR, yet TCRdb's version contains in-frame clones alone and is incomplete. The data contain more than 95,000 clones, approximately 86% of them singletons. The specimen comprised peripheral blood, sampled 28 days after the second dose of the MenACWY control vaccine. The receptors were gathered from an adult who received the MenACWY meningococcal vaccine as a control.

J is TRBJ1-3 and V is TRBV28; the D gene is possibly TRBD1 (5 bases). With 6 bases removed from V and 0 bases from J, the gap between germline ends came to 15 bases. This CDR3 has 16 amino acids. Looked up from germline, CDR1 is MDHEN and CDR2 is SYDVKM. The CDR3 DNA follows: TGTGCCAGCAGACCCACCCTACAGGTCTCTGGAAACACCATATATTTT. This encodes CASRPTLQVSGNTIYF.

This chain joins TRBV29-1 and TRBJ2-5; tentatively, D is TRBD1 (6 bases). Looked up from germline, CDR1 is SQVTM and CDR2 is ANQGSEA. Trimming cost V 1 base and J 1 base, with 7 bases left between them. The length of the CDR3 is 13 residues. CDR3 coding DNA: TGCAGCGTTGAAGGGGACATCCAAGAGACCCAGTACTTC. Protein sequence: CSVEGDIQETQYF. Looking up the rest from reference TRBV29-1 and TRBJ2-5 gives the full variable domain: SAVISQKPSRDICQRGTSLTIQCQVDSQVTMMFWYRQQPGQSLTLIATANQGSEATYESGFVIDKFPISRPNLTFSTLTVSNMSPEDSSIYLCSVEGDIQETQYFGPGTRLLVL.

V is TRBV27 and J is TRBJ2-5; D may be TRBD1 (5 bases). V lost 5 bases and J lost 6, with 16 bases in between. The CDR3 has 14 residues. The germline gives CDR1 MNHEY, CDR2 SMNVEV (reference sequence). In nucleotides, the CDR3 is TGTGCCAGCAGTCAAGACAGTTTCCCAAAGACCCAGTACTTC. Translation gives CASSQDSFPKTQYF.

The CDR3: CASSIRGTRPETQYF. CDR3 nucleotides: TGTGCCAGTAGTATCAGGGGGACAAGGCCGGAGACCCAGTACTTC. This chain uses TRBV19 with TRBJ2-5, with 7 positions matching TRBD1. Per germline, CDR1 LNHDA and CDR2 SQIVND (reference sequence). The trim removed 3 bases at V and 5 bases at J, leaving 9 bases unmatched. The CDR3 loop spans 15 amino acids.

CDR3 residues: CAWTGQSPYGYTF. The CDR3 DNA reads TGTGCCTGGACGGGACAGTCTCCCTATGGCTACACCTTC. The chain recombines TRBV30 with TRBJ1-2; 7 nucleotides agree with TRBD1. CDR3 length: 13 amino acids. V gave up 4 bases and J gave up 4 bases; unmatched junction bases: 6. Germline V gives CDR1 GTSNPN, CDR2 SVGIG (reference sequence). Together with reference TRBV30 and TRBJ1-2, the CDR3 gives the full variable domain: SQTIHQWPATLVQPVGSPLSLECTVEGTSNPNLYWYRQAAGRGLQLLFYSVGIGQISSEVPQNLSASRPQDRQFILSSKKLLLSDSGFYLCAWTGQSPYGYTFGSGTRLTVV.

This sequence joins TRBV18 and TRBJ2-7; 7 positions match TRBD1. Per the germline V gene, CDR1 is KGHSH and CDR2 is LQKENI. The CDR3 is made up of 16 amino acids. Losses at the gene ends were 3 bases for V and 0 bases for J; bases not matched to a gene: 8. The CDR3 loop reads CASSPLRAGGSYEQYF. CDR3 sequence (DNA): TGTGCCAGCTCACCTCTTAGGGCAGGGGGCTCCTACGAGCAGTACTTC.

This chain links TRBV7-6 with TRBJ2-2; no definite D call. CDR1 and CDR2 from the germline V gene are SGHVS and FNYEAQ. The CDR3 consists of 15 residues. Trimming took off 5 bases at V and 1 base at J, with 11 bases between the two ends. CDR3 in amino acids: CASSPARVNTGELFF. The CDR3, as DNA: TGTGCCAGCAGCCCCGCCCGGGTGAACACCGGGGAGCTGTTTTTT.

V gene TRBV5-5 combines with J gene TRBJ2-3; 7 bases fit TRBD1. CDR3 length: 17 residues. The trim removed 4 bases at V and 0 bases at J, leaving 11 bases unmatched. Germline V lookup: CDR1 SGHKS, CDR2 YYEKEE (reference sequence). The CDR3 DNA sequence: TGTGCCAGCAGCGGGCAGCTGACAGGGCTGAGCACAGATACGCAGTATTTT. It translates to CASSGQLTGLSTDTQYF.

The J gene is TRBJ2-3, the V gene TRBV19; D is possibly TRBD2 (6 bases). This CDR3 is 14 amino acids long. Germline-derived CDR1 and CDR2 are LNHDA and SQIVND (reference sequence). Trimming stripped 1 base from V and 5 bases from J, with 10 bases between. For the CDR3, the DNA is TGTGCCAGTAGTATAGCGCGGCGGGGAGATACGCAGTATTTT. Its translation is CASSIARRGDTQYF. The complete variable domain, with remaining parts taken from reference TRBV19 and TRBJ2-3, reads DGGITQSPKYLFRKEGQNVTLSCEQNLNHDAMYWYRQDPGQGLRLIYYSQIVNDFQKGDIAEGYSVSREKKESFPLTVTSAQKNPTAFYLCASSIARRGDTQYFGPGTRLTVL.